The 10 T cell receptor beta chains in this list originate from one sample, sequenced in a study of cytomegalovirus exposure and HLA in healthy donors. The primer mix had 60 Vbeta and 13 Jbeta primers. Using immunoSEQ multiplex PCR, the repertoire was profiled, and TCRdb retains in-frame clones only, with some absent. Here the sample spans approximately 100,000 clones, under 75% being singletons. The sample taken for sequencing was PBMCs. Receptor source: a man aged 45-65 years in good health and CMV-seronegative.

The V gene is TRBV7-9, the J gene TRBJ2-5; D remains unclear. CDR1 is SEHNR and CDR2 is FQNEAQ in the germline V gene (reference sequence). This CDR3 is 14 amino acids long. V lost 0 bases and J lost 1, with 6 bases in between. The CDR3, as DNA: TGTGCCAGCAGCTTAGCCGAAGCCCAAGAGACCCAGTACTTC. Translation: CASSLAEAQETQYF.

This chain links TRBV19 with TRBJ1-3; no reliable D call. V lost 5 bases to trimming and J lost 6 bases, with 11 bases between them. This CDR3 contains 13 residues. Germline V gene lookup returns CDR1 LNHDA and CDR2 SQIVND (reference sequence). Here the CDR3 reads CASSRSNLNTIYF. In DNA form, the CDR3 reads TGTGCCAGTAGTCGGTCAAACCTAAACACCATATATTTT.

This chain links TRBV6-5 with TRBJ1-2; D remains ambiguous. The CDR3 length is 15 residues. Trimming shortened V by 0 bases and J by 7 bases, and 15 bases separated the two germline ends. CDR1 is MNHEY and CDR2 is SVGAGI in the germline V gene. CDR3 DNA: TGTGCCAGCAGTTACTCGATGAACAGCCCCAGTGGCTACACCTTC. This gives the protein CASSYSMNSPSGYTF.

This clone turned up a few times. The chain combines TRBV6-5 with TRBJ1-4; D unclear. CDR3 length equals 16 residues. CDR1 and CDR2 (germline): MNHEY, SVGAGI. V shed 0 bases and J shed 2 bases, with 10 bases lying between them. CDR3 amino acids: CASSYSPSGTNEKLFF. As DNA, the CDR3 is TGTGCCAGCAGTTACTCTCCCTCGGGGACTAATGAAAAACTGTTTTTT.

This chain connects TRBV11-2 to TRBJ2-2; TRBD2 matches at 8 bases. Trimming took 4 bases from V and 4 from J; bases not matched to a gene: 8. Per germline, CDR1 SGHAT and CDR2 FQNNGV. This CDR3 spans 16 amino acids. Here the CDR3 DNA reads TGTGCCAGCAGCTCTCGTCCGCGGGAGGTCACCGGGGAGCTGTTTTTT. Its protein is CASSSRPREVTGELFF.

The rearrangement joins TRBV28 to TRBJ2-1; 7 positions agree with TRBD1. This CDR3 region has 12 residues. Unmatched junction bases numbered 8, after V lost 3 bases and J lost 15 bases. The germline gives CDR1 MDHEN, CDR2 SYDVKM. The CDR3 DNA sequence: TGTGCCAGCAGTTTCTATACAGGGGCGTCGTTCTTC. This gives the protein CASSFYTGASFF.

V and J are TRBV5-5 and TRBJ1-1; weak D call: TRBD1 (5 bases). Trimming cost V 0 bases and J 2 bases, with 14 bases left between them. Germline-derived CDR1 and CDR2 are SGHKS and YYEKEE (reference sequence). This CDR3 region has 16 residues. The CDR3 region is CASSLVMMGGNTEAFF. The CDR3 region has the DNA TGTGCCAGCAGCTTGGTGATGATGGGGGGTAACACTGAAGCTTTCTTT.

The chain carries TRBV28 and TRBJ1-1; unclear D gene. From germline, CDR1 is MDHEN and CDR2 SYDVKM. Deletions cut 6 bases from V and 8 bases from J, with 13 bases between. This CDR3 is built from 12 residues. DNA for the CDR3: TGTGCCAGCAGCCCCCTGGTAGAAGAAGCTTTCTTT. This translates into CASSPLVEEAFF.

As DNA, the CDR3 is TGCGCCAGCAGCCAAGATTGGGGCAACACTGAAGCTTTCTTT. Translation gives CASSQDWGNTEAFF. This chain joins TRBV4-1 and TRBJ1-1, with D possibly being TRBD1 (5 bases). The CDR3 sequence is 14 residues long. V lost 0 bases to trimming and J lost 2 bases, with 7 bases between them. The germline V gene encodes CDR1 MGHRA and CDR2 YSYEKL.

The V gene is TRBV19, the J gene TRBJ1-2, with 7 bases fitting TRBD1. V lost 5 bases, J lost 4 bases, and 10 bases stayed unmatched. The length of the CDR3 is 15 residues. Germline CDR1 is LNHDA and CDR2 is SQIVND (reference sequence). CDR3 loop: CASSDRTRDSYGYTF. The CDR3 bases are TGTGCCAGTAGTGACCGTACCCGGGACAGCTATGGCTACACCTTC.